A selection of T cell receptor beta chains follows, all from one sample in a study of post-analysis software for immune sequencing data. TCRdb ran MiXCR on the PCR reads and lists one entry per CDR3 protein. The sample lists hundreds of thousands of distinct CDR3 sequences, around 40% occurring once. Sequences were obtained from blood. Receptors were obtained from a girl aged 10 to 17 with multiple sclerosis. Each CDR3 is given with its conserved first and last residue. The order of the fields is J gene, CDR3 length, D gene, V gene, clone size, CDR3 DNA, CDR3 protein. D genes are given only for firm matches. Clone size is shown for a subset of rows, as once, few, many or a class of expanded clone.

j_call: TRBJ1-2; cdr3_length: 14; d_call: TRBD1; v_call: TRBV5-6; clone_size: many; cdr3_nt: TGTGCCAGCAACCCAGGGGGCATTGATGATGGCTACACCTTC; cdr3_aa: CASNPGGIDDGYTF
j_call: TRBJ2-5; cdr3_length: 12; d_call: .; v_call: TRBV10-3; clone_size: .; cdr3_nt: TGTGCCATCAGGGGGTACCAAGAGACCCAGTACTTC; cdr3_aa: CAIRGYQETQYF
j_call: TRBJ2-5; cdr3_length: 14; d_call: .; v_call: TRBV2; clone_size: .; cdr3_nt: TGTGCCAGCAGTACCGGACTGGCCAACAATGAGCAGTACTTC; cdr3_aa: CASSTGLANNEQYF
j_call: TRBJ2-3; cdr3_length: 13; d_call: .; v_call: TRBV28; clone_size: few; cdr3_nt: TGTGCCAGCAGACTGGAGGGCCCGGATACGCAGTATTTT; cdr3_aa: CASRLEGPDTQYF
j_call: TRBJ2-5; cdr3_length: 14; d_call: .; v_call: TRBV5-1; clone_size: few; cdr3_nt: TGCGCCAGCAGACTAGTCCCGGGCCAAGAGACCCAGTACTTC; cdr3_aa: CASRLVPGQETQYF
j_call: TRBJ2-7; cdr3_length: 12; d_call: TRBD1; v_call: TRBV11-2; clone_size: few; cdr3_nt: TGTGCCAGCAGCTCGACAGGGAGCAAGGAGTACTTC; cdr3_aa: CASSSTGSKEYF
j_call: TRBJ2-7; cdr3_length: 14; d_call: .; v_call: TRBV12-3/TRBV12-4; clone_size: .; cdr3_nt: TGTGCCAGCAGTAACAGGAGATTAGGTTACGAGCAGTACTTC; cdr3_aa: CASSNRRLGYEQYF
j_call: TRBJ2-1; cdr3_length: 15; d_call: TRBD2; v_call: TRBV2; clone_size: few; cdr3_nt: TGTGCCAGCAGTGTCGGGACTAGCGGGAGGATTGAGCAGTTCTTC; cdr3_aa: CASSVGTSGRIEQFF
j_call: TRBJ2-5; cdr3_length: 16; d_call: .; v_call: TRBV3-1; clone_size: .; cdr3_nt: TGTGCCAGCAGCCAAGATCCATCCGCGGCTGAAGAGACCCAGTACTTC; cdr3_aa: CASSQDPSAAEETQYF
j_call: TRBJ2-2; cdr3_length: 15; d_call: TRBD1; v_call: TRBV28; clone_size: .; cdr3_nt: TGTGCCAGCATTGAGACAGGGGGCGTGAACGGGGAGCTGTTTTTT; cdr3_aa: CASIETGGVNGELFF
j_call: TRBJ2-5; cdr3_length: 15; d_call: TRBD1; v_call: TRBV7-7; clone_size: few; cdr3_nt: TGTGCTAGCAGCTTAAACAGGGGATTCCAAGAGACCCAGTACTTC; cdr3_aa: CASSLNRGFQETQYF
j_call: TRBJ2-1; cdr3_length: 13; d_call: .; v_call: TRBV20-1; clone_size: .; cdr3_nt: TGCAGTGCTAGGGTGAGCGCCCACAATGAGCAGTTCTTC; cdr3_aa: CSARVSAHNEQFF
j_call: TRBJ2-1; cdr3_length: 18; d_call: TRBD2; v_call: TRBV15; clone_size: .; cdr3_nt: TGTGCCACCAGCAGAGATCGGGCTAGCGGGACTCCCTACAATGAGCAGTTCTTC; cdr3_aa: CATSRDRASGTPYNEQFF
j_call: TRBJ1-4; cdr3_length: 14; d_call: TRBD1; v_call: TRBV4-3; clone_size: .; cdr3_nt: TGCGCCAGCAGCCAAGGACAGGGGGTTGAAAAACTGTTTTTT; cdr3_aa: CASSQGQGVEKLFF
j_call: TRBJ2-3; cdr3_length: 11; d_call: TRBD2; v_call: TRBV20-1; clone_size: .; cdr3_nt: TGCAGTGCTTCGGGACTAGCGCGGCAGTATTTT; cdr3_aa: CSASGLARQYF
j_call: TRBJ2-7; cdr3_length: 15; d_call: .; v_call: TRBV7-2; clone_size: .; cdr3_nt: TGTGCCAGCAACTCAGACGGAGGCCGGAACTACGAGCAGTACTTC; cdr3_aa: CASNSDGGRNYEQYF
j_call: TRBJ1-5; cdr3_length: 13; d_call: .; v_call: TRBV27; clone_size: few; cdr3_nt: TGTGCCAGCAGTTTATGGATGAATCAGCCCCAGCATTTT; cdr3_aa: CASSLWMNQPQHF
j_call: TRBJ2-1; cdr3_length: 18; d_call: TRBD2; v_call: TRBV7-6; clone_size: .; cdr3_nt: TGTGCCAGCAGCCCCTCTCCAAAGGGCGGGAGCTCCTACAATGAGCAGTTCTTC; cdr3_aa: CASSPSPKGGSSYNEQFF
j_call: TRBJ1-2; cdr3_length: 16; d_call: .; v_call: TRBV12-3/TRBV12-4; clone_size: .; cdr3_nt: TGTGCCAGCAGTTTTTATCCCCCGGGGGGCTCGTACGGCTACACCTTC; cdr3_aa: CASSFYPPGGSYGYTF
j_call: TRBJ2-5; cdr3_length: 16; d_call: .; v_call: TRBV3-1; clone_size: few; cdr3_nt: TGTGCCAGCAGCCCGCAGGGCCGACTAAGCCAAGAGACCCAGTACTTC; cdr3_aa: CASSPQGRLSQETQYF
j_call: TRBJ2-3; cdr3_length: 17; d_call: TRBD2; v_call: TRBV6-1; clone_size: few; cdr3_nt: TGTGCCAGCAGACTAGCGGGCCCAACGGAGCACACAGATACGCAGTATTTT; cdr3_aa: CASRLAGPTEHTDTQYF
j_call: TRBJ1-1; cdr3_length: 14; d_call: .; v_call: TRBV7-6; clone_size: few; cdr3_nt: TGTGCCAGCAGCCTCTCGGGTACGAACACTGAAGCTTTCTTT; cdr3_aa: CASSLSGTNTEAFF
j_call: TRBJ2-1; cdr3_length: 16; d_call: TRBD2; v_call: TRBV20-1; clone_size: .; cdr3_nt: TGCAGTCAAACTTCGGGACTAGCATTGGGTTACAATGAGCAGTTCTTC; cdr3_aa: CSQTSGLALGYNEQFF
j_call: TRBJ2-7; cdr3_length: 9; d_call: .; v_call: TRBV15; clone_size: .; cdr3_nt: TGTGCCACCTCGGGCGAGCAGTACTTC; cdr3_aa: CATSGEQYF
j_call: TRBJ1-1; cdr3_length: 14; d_call: .; v_call: TRBV7-9; clone_size: few; cdr3_nt: TGTGCCAGCATCCAGACCAGGTGGGACACTGAAGCTTTCTTT; cdr3_aa: CASIQTRWDTEAFF
j_call: TRBJ2-7; cdr3_length: 14; d_call: .; v_call: TRBV20-1; clone_size: .; cdr3_nt: TGCAATGCTAGAGAGCTGGCAGGAACCTACGAGCAGTACTTC; cdr3_aa: CNARELAGTYEQYF
j_call: TRBJ2-7; cdr3_length: 15; d_call: TRBD2; v_call: TRBV20-1; clone_size: .; cdr3_nt: TGCAGTGCTATAAGCGGGGAGGGATCCCTATACGAGCAGTACTTC; cdr3_aa: CSAISGEGSLYEQYF
j_call: TRBJ2-4; cdr3_length: 16; d_call: .; v_call: TRBV12-3/TRBV12-4; clone_size: .; cdr3_nt: TGTGCCAGCAGTTTCCAGTCGCTAGTGGCCAAAAACATTCAGTACTTC; cdr3_aa: CASSFQSLVAKNIQYF
j_call: TRBJ2-1; cdr3_length: 14; d_call: .; v_call: TRBV6-2/TRBV6-3; clone_size: .; cdr3_nt: TGTGCCAGCAGTTTTCCGGGGGTGAACAATGAGCAGTTCTTC; cdr3_aa: CASSFPGVNNEQFF
j_call: TRBJ2-7; cdr3_length: 16; d_call: .; v_call: TRBV9; clone_size: few; cdr3_nt: TGTGCCAGCAGCGTAGCTGGGCAGAGCTTCTCCTACGAGCAGTACTTC; cdr3_aa: CASSVAGQSFSYEQYF
j_call: TRBJ2-3; cdr3_length: 16; d_call: TRBD1; v_call: TRBV9; clone_size: .; cdr3_nt: TGTGCCAGCAGCGTAGCCCCGGACAGGGAAACAGATACGCAGTATTTT; cdr3_aa: CASSVAPDRETDTQYF
j_call: TRBJ2-6; cdr3_length: 15; d_call: .; v_call: TRBV12-3/TRBV12-4; clone_size: few; cdr3_nt: TGTGCCAGCTCCGGGTCGGTGTCTGGGGCCAACGTCCTGACTTTC; cdr3_aa: CASSGSVSGANVLTF
j_call: TRBJ2-3; cdr3_length: 13; d_call: .; v_call: TRBV20-1; clone_size: .; cdr3_nt: TGCAGTGCAGCTATAGACTTCCCAGATACGCAGTATTTT; cdr3_aa: CSAAIDFPDTQYF
j_call: TRBJ2-5; cdr3_length: 12; d_call: .; v_call: TRBV5-1; clone_size: .; cdr3_nt: TGCGCCAGCAGCAGGTCGGGCGAGACCCAGTACTTC; cdr3_aa: CASSRSGETQYF
j_call: TRBJ1-2; cdr3_length: 12; d_call: TRBD1; v_call: TRBV25-1; clone_size: .; cdr3_nt: TGTGCCAGCAGTGAATGGGACAGATACTACACCTTC; cdr3_aa: CASSEWDRYYTF
j_call: TRBJ2-3; cdr3_length: 17; d_call: .; v_call: TRBV28; clone_size: .; cdr3_nt: TGTGCCAGCAGTGAAATTGGACGAGCGGTTTACACAGATACGCAGTATTTT; cdr3_aa: CASSEIGRAVYTDTQYF
j_call: TRBJ1-4; cdr3_length: 14; d_call: .; v_call: TRBV12-3/TRBV12-4; clone_size: .; cdr3_nt: TGTGCCAGCAGCGGCGACGCAACTAATGAAAAACTGTTTTTT; cdr3_aa: CASSGDATNEKLFF
j_call: TRBJ2-3; cdr3_length: 12; d_call: .; v_call: TRBV9; clone_size: once; cdr3_nt: TGTGCCAGCAGCCCCACCTGGGATACGCAGTATTTT; cdr3_aa: CASSPTWDTQYF
j_call: TRBJ2-5; cdr3_length: 16; d_call: .; v_call: TRBV6-2/TRBV6-3; clone_size: few; cdr3_nt: TGTGCCAGCAGTTCTCACCGGGCCCGATACCAAGAGACCCAGTACTTC; cdr3_aa: CASSSHRARYQETQYF
j_call: TRBJ2-1; cdr3_length: 15; d_call: TRBD2; v_call: TRBV4-1; clone_size: few; cdr3_nt: TGCGCCAGCAGCCTAGCGGGAACCTCCTACAATGAGCAGTTCTTC; cdr3_aa: CASSLAGTSYNEQFF
j_call: TRBJ2-3; cdr3_length: 15; d_call: .; v_call: TRBV27; clone_size: .; cdr3_nt: TGTGCCAGCAGTTTAGGTGGCATACTCACAGATACGCAGTATTTT; cdr3_aa: CASSLGGILTDTQYF
j_call: TRBJ1-1; cdr3_length: 13; d_call: .; v_call: TRBV29-1; clone_size: .; cdr3_nt: TGCAGCGTTGGGTTGCAGGGGAACACTGAAGCTTTCTTT; cdr3_aa: CSVGLQGNTEAFF
j_call: TRBJ1-1; cdr3_length: 14; d_call: .; v_call: TRBV6-2/TRBV6-3; clone_size: .; cdr3_nt: TGTGCCAGCAGTCAGGGACTACCGCCCACTGAAGCTTTCTTT; cdr3_aa: CASSQGLPPTEAFF
j_call: TRBJ2-7; cdr3_length: 15; d_call: .; v_call: TRBV2; clone_size: .; cdr3_nt: TGTGCCAGCAGTGAATTGGGGGCAGACTCCTACGAGCAGTACTTC; cdr3_aa: CASSELGADSYEQYF
j_call: TRBJ1-6; cdr3_length: 15; d_call: TRBD1; v_call: TRBV20-1; clone_size: .; cdr3_nt: TGCAGTGCTAGACCTCCGGGACAGGGGGGTTCACCCCTCCACTTT; cdr3_aa: CSARPPGQGGSPLHF
j_call: TRBJ2-5; cdr3_length: 11; d_call: .; v_call: TRBV20-1; clone_size: .; cdr3_nt: TGCAGTGCGACACAGGAAGAGACCCAGTACTTC; cdr3_aa: CSATQEETQYF
j_call: TRBJ2-5; cdr3_length: 17; d_call: .; v_call: TRBV4-1; clone_size: .; cdr3_nt: TGCGCCAGCAGCCAAGATGAGCGGGCAGGGGCGCAAGAGACCCAGTACTTC; cdr3_aa: CASSQDERAGAQETQYF
j_call: TRBJ2-5; cdr3_length: 14; d_call: TRBD2; v_call: TRBV28; clone_size: .; cdr3_nt: TGTGCCAGCAGGTCAGCGGGAGTGCGAGAGACCCAGTACTTC; cdr3_aa: CASRSAGVRETQYF